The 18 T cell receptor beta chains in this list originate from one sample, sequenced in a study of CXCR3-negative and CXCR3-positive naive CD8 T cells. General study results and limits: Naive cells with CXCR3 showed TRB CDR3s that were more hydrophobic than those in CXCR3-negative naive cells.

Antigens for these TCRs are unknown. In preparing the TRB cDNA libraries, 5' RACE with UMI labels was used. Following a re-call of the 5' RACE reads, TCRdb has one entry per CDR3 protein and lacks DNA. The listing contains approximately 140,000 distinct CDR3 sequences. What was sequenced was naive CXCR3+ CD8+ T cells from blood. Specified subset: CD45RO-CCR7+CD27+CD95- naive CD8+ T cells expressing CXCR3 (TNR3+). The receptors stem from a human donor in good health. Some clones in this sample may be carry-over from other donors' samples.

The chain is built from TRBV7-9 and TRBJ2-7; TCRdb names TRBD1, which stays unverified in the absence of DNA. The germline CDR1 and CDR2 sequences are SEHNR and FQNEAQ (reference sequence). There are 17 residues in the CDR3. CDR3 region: CASSLPQTGAASYEQYF.

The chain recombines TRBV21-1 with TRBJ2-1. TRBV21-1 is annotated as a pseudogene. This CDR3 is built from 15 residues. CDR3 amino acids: CASSNGIYVWGEQFF.

CDR3 in amino acids: CATSRDGGTGLGNEQFF. The rearrangement uses TRBV15 and TRBJ2-1; the D call from TCRdb, TRBD2, cannot be confirmed without DNA. Germline V lookup: CDR1 LNHNV, CDR2 YYDKDF (reference sequence). This CDR3 has 17 residues. The full variable domain, completed using reference TRBV15 and TRBJ2-1, is DAMVIQNPRYQVTQFGKPVTLSCSQTLNHNVMYWYQQKSSQAPKLLFHYYDKDFNNEADTPDNFQSRRPNTSFCFLDIRSPGLGDTAMYLCATSRDGGTGLGNEQFFGPGTRLTVL.

This CDR3 reads CASSPGVEAFF. This chain uses TRBV12-3 or TRBV12-4 with TRBJ1-1; TCRdb designates TRBD1, a call that cannot be tested without DNA. The CDR3 contains 11 residues.

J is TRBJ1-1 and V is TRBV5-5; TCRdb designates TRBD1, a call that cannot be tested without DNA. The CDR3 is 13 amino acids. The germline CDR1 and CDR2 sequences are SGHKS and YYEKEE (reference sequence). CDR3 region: CASSLAGGIEAFF.

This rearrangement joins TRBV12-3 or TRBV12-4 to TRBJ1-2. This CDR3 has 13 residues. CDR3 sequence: CASSLGQVNGYTF.

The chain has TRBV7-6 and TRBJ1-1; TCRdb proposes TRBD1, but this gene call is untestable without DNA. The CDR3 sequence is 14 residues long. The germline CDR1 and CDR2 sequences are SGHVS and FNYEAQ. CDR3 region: CASSPDRVGTEAFF.

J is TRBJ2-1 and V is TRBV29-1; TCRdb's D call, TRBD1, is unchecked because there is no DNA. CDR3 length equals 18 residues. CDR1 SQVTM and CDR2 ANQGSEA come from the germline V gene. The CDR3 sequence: CSVQPSPGQGSSYNGQFF.

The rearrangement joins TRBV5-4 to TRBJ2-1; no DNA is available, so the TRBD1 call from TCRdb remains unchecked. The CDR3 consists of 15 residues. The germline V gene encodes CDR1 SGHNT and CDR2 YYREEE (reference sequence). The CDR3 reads CASSSTGVSYNEQFF. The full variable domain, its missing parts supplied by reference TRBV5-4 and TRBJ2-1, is ETGVTQSPTHLIKTRGQQVTLRCSSQSGHNTVSWYQQALGQGPQFIFQYYREEENGRGNFPPRFSGLQFPNYSSELNVNALELDDSALYLCASSSTGVSYNEQFFGPGTRLTVL.

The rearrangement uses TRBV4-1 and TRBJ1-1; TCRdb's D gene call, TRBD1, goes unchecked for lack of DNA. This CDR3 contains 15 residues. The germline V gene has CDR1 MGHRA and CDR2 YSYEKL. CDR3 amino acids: CASSHPDRGWTEAFF.

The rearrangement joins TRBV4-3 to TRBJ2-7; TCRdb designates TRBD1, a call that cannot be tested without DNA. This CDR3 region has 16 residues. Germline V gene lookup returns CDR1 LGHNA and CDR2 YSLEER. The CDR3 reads CASSQDPGGANYEQYF.

CDR3 region: CAADGSGFQGDTQYF. The chain carries TRBV7-9 and TRBJ2-3; checking the TCRdb D call of TRBD1 is not possible without DNA. This CDR3 contains 15 residues. Germline V CDR1 and CDR2: SEHNR, FQNEAQ (reference sequence).

CDR3 in amino acids: CSVVTLADSTDTQYF. The chain couples TRBV20-1 to TRBJ2-3; TCRdb picks TRBD2, but there is no DNA to check that call. The CDR3 is 15 residues long. The germline CDR1 and CDR2 sequences are DFQATT and SNEGSKA (reference sequence).

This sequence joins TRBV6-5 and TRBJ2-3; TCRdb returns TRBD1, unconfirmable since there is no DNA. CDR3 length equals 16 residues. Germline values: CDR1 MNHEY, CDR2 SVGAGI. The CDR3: CASSYSLDSYTDTQYF.

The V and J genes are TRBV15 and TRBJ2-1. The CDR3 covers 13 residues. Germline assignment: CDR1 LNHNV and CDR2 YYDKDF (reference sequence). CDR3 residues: CATSKGRHNEQFF.

The chain's CDR3 is CASSQETPRGAYNEQFF. The rearrangement joins TRBV4-1 to TRBJ2-1; TCRdb's D call, TRBD1, is unchecked because there is no DNA. The CDR3 extends over 17 amino acids. Germline V gene sequence: CDR1 MGHRA, CDR2 YSYEKL.

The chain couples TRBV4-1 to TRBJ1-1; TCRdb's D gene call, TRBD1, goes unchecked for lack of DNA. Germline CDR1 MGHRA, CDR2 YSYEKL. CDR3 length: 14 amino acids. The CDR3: CASSQGQGKAEAFF.

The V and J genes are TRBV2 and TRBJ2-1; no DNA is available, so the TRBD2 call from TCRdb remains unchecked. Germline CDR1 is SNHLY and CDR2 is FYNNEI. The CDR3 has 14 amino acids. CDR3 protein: CASRPGTRYDEQFF.